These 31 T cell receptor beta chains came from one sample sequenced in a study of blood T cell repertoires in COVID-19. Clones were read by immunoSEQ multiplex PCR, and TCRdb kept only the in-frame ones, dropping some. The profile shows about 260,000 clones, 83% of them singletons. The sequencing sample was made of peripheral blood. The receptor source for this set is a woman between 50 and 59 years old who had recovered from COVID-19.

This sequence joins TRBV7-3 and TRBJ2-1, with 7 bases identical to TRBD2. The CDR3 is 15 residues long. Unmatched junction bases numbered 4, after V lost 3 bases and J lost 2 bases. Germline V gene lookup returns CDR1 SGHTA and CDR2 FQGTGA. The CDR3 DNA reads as TGTGCCAGCAGCTTGACACTAGCGACCTACAATGAGCAGTTCTTC. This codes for CASSLTLATYNEQFF.

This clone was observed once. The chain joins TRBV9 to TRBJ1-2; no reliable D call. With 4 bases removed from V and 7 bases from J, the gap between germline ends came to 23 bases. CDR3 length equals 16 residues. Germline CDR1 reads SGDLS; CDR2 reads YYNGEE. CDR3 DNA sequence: TGTGCCAGCAGCCAAGCGGGGAATCCCCGTTTCTCTGGCTACACCTTC. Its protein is CASSQAGNPRFSGYTF.

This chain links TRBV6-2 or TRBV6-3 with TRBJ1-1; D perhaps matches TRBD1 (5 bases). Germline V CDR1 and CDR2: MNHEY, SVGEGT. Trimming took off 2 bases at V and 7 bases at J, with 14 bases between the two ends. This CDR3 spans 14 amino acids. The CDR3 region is CASSYKAGSSEAFF. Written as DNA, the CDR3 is TGTGCCAGCAGTTACAAGGCAGGGTCTAGTGAAGCTTTCTTT.

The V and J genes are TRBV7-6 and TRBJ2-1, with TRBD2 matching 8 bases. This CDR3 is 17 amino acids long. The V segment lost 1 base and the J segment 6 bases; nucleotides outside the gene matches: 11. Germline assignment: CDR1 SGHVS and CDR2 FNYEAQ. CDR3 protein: CASSLVDGRARLNEQFF. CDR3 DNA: TGTGCCAGCAGCTTAGTGGACGGGAGGGCCCGGCTCAATGAGCAGTTCTTC.

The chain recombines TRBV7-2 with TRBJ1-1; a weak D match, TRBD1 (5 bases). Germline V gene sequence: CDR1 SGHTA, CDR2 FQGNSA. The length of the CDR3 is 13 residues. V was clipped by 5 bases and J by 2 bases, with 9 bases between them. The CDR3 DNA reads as TGTGCCAGCAGCGTCAGGGTTAACACTGAAGCTTTCTTT. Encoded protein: CASSVRVNTEAFF.

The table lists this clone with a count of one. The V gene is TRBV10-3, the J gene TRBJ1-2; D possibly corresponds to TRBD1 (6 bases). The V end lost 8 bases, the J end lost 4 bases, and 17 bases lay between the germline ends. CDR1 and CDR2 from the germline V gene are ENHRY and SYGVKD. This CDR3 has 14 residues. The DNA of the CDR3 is TGTGCCATCGGCGGACAGACCGTGGGCTATGGCTACACCTTC. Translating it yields CAIGGQTVGYGYTF.

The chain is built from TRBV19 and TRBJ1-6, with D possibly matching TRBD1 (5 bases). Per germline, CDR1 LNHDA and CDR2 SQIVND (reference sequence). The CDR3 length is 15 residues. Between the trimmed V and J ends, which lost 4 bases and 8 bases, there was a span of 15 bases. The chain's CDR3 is CASSTTEPFYSPLHF. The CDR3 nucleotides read TGTGCCAGTAGTACGACAGAACCCTTTTATTCACCCCTCCACTTT.

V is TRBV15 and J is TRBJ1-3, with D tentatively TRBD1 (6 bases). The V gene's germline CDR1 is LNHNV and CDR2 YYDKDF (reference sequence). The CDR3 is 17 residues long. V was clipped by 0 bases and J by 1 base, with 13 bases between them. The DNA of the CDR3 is TGTGCCACCAGCAGAGATGGGGGGGGCGCGTCTGGAAACACCATATATTTT. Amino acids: CATSRDGGGASGNTIYF.

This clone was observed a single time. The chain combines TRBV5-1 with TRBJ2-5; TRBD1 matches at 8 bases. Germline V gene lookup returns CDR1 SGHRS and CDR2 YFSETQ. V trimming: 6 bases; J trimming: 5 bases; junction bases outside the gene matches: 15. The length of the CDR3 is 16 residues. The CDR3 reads CASTTSLRQGIETQYF. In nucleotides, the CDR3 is TGCGCCAGCACCACCTCCTTGAGACAGGGGATCGAGACCCAGTACTTC. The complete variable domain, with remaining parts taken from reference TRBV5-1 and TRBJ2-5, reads KAGVTQTPRYLIKTRGQQVTLSCSPISGHRSVSWYQQTPGQGLQFLFEYFSETQRNKGNFPGRFSGRQFSNSRSEMNVSTLELGDSALYLCASTTSLRQGIETQYFGPGTRLLVL.

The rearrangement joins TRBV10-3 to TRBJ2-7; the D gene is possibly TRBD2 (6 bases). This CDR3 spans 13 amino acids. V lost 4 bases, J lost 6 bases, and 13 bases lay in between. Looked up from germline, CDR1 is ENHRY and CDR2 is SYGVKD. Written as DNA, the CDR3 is TGTGCCATCAGTGCGGGGGAGTGGAGCGAGCAGTACTTC. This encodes CAISAGEWSEQYF.

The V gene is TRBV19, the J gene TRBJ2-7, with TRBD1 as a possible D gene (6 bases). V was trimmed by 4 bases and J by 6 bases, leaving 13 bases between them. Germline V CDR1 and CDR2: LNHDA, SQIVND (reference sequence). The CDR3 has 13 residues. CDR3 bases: TGTGCCAGTAGTACCAGGGGTCGGGGCGAGCAGTACTTC. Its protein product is CASSTRGRGEQYF.

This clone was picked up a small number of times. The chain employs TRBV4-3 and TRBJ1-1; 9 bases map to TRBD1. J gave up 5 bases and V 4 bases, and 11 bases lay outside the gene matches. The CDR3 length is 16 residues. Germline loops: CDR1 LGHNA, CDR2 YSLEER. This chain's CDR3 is CASSLRPGTGWTEAFF. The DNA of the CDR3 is TGCGCCAGCAGCCTCCGTCCCGGGACAGGGTGGACTGAAGCTTTCTTT.

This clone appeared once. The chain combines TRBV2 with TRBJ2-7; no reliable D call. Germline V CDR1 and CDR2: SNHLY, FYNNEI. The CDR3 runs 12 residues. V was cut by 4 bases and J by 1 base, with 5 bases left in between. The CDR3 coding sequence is TGTGCCAGCAGTGCCAGTTCCTACGAGCAGTACTTC. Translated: CASSASSYEQYF.

CDR3 in DNA: TGTGCCAGCACCGGGACAGGGGGTGGAAAACTGTTTTTT. It specifies CASTGTGGGKLFF. This chain uses TRBV9 with TRBJ1-4, with TRBD1 matching over 11 bases. In germline, CDR1 is SGDLS, CDR2 YYNGEE. CDR3 length: 13 amino acids. The V and J ends lost 6 bases and 10 bases, in that order; junction bases with no gene match: 5.

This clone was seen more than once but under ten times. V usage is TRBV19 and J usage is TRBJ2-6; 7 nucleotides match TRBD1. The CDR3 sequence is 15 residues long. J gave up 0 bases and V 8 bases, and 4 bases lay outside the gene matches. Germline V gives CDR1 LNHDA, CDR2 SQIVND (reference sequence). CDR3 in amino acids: CASWTGSSGANVLTF. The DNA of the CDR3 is TGTGCCAGTTGGACAGGATCCTCTGGGGCCAACGTCCTGACTTTC.

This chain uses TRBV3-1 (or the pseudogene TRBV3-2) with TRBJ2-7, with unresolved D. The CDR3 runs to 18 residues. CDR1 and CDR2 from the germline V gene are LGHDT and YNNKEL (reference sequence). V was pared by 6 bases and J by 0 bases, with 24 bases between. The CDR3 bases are TGTGCCAGCAGTCGCCAGCCCCCGTGGCGGAGAGGCTCCTACGAGCAGTACTTC. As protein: CASSRQPPWRRGSYEQYF.

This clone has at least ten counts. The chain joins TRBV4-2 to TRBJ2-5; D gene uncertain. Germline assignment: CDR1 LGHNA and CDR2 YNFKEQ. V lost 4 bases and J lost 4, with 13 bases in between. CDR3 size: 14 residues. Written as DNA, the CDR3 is TGTGCCAGCAGCCTCGGTGCGGCCGGAGAGACCCAGTACTTC. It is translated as CASSLGAAGETQYF.

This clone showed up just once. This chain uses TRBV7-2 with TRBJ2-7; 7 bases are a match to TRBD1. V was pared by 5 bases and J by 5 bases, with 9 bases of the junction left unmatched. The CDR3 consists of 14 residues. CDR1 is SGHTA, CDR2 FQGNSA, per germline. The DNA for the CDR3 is TGTGCCAGCAGCCCCGGGACAGCCTTCGACGAGCAGTACTTC. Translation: CASSPGTAFDEQYF.

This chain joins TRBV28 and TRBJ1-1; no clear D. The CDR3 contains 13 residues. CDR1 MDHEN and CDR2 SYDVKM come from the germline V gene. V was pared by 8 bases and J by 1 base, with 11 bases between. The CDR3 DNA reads TGTGCCAGCCGTGCCCAGCGGAACACTGAAGCTTTCTTT. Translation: CASRAQRNTEAFF.

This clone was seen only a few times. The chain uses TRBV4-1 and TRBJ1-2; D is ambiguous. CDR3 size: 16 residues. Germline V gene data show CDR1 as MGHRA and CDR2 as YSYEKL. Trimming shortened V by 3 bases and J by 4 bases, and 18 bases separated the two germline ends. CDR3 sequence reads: CASSHRNERVLYGYTF. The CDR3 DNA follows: TGCGCCAGCAGCCACCGAAATGAGAGGGTACTCTATGGCTACACCTTC.

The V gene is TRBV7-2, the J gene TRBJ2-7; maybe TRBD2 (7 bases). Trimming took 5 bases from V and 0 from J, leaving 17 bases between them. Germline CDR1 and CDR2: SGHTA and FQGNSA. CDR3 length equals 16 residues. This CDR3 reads CASSLTVAGASYEQYF. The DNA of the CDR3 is TGTGCCAGCAGCCTCACCGTCGCGGGGGCCTCCTACGAGCAGTACTTC.

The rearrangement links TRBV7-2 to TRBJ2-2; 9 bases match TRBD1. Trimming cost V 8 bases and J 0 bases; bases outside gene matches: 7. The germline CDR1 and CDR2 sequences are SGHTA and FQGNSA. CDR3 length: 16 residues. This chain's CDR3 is CASGTRQGANTGELFF. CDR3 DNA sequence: TGTGCCAGCGGCACCCGACAGGGGGCGAACACCGGGGAGCTGTTTTTT.

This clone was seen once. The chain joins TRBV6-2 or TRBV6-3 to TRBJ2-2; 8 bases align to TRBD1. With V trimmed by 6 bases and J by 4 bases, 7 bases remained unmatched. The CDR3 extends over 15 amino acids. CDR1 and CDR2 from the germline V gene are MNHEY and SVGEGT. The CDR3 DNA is TGTGCCAGCAGCGACAGGGGTCGCGGCACCGGGGAGCTGTTTTTT. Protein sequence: CASSDRGRGTGELFF.

In DNA, the CDR3 is TGTGCCATCAGTGAGTCCTCTGGGCGGGACAGTCGCCTGTTTTTT. Protein: CAISESSGRDSRLFF. The chain recombines TRBV10-3 with TRBJ1-4; TRBD1 agrees at 7 bases. Per germline, CDR1 ENHRY and CDR2 SYGVKD. With V trimmed by 0 bases and J by 14 bases, 12 bases remained unmatched. This CDR3 has 15 residues.

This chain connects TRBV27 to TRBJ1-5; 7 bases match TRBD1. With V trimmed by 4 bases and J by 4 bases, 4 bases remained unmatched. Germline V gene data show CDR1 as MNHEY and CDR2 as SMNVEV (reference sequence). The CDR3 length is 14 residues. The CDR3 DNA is TGTGCCAGCAGTTCTATACAGGGGAATCAGCCCCAGCATTTT. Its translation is CASSSIQGNQPQHF.

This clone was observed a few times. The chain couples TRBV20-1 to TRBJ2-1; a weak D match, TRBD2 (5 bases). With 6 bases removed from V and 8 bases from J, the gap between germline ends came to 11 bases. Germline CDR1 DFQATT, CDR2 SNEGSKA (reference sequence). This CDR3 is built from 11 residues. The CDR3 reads CSAPKRYEQFF. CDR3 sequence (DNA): TGCAGTGCCCCTAAGCGGTATGAGCAGTTCTTC.

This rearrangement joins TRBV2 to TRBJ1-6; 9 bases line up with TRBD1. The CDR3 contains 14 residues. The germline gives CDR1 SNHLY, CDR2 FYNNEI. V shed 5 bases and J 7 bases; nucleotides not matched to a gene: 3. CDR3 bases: TGTGCCAGCAGTACGGGACAGGGAAATTCACCCCTCCACTTT. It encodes CASSTGQGNSPLHF.

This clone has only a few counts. This chain's CDR3 is CASSRTLAGGPGELFF. CDR3 DNA: TGTGCCAGCAGCAGGACCCTAGCGGGAGGGCCCGGGGAGCTGTTTTTT. This sequence joins TRBV27 and TRBJ2-2; 12 nucleotides line up with TRBD2. This CDR3 has 16 amino acids. J lost 6 bases, V lost 6 bases, and 8 bases had no gene match. CDR1 MNHEY and CDR2 SMNVEV come from the germline V gene (reference sequence).

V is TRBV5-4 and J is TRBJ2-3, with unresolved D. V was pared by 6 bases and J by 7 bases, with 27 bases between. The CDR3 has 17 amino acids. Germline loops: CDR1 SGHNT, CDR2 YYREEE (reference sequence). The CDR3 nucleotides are TGTGCCAGCACCTCCGACGAGGCCCCCGCCCGTAGGCATACGCAGTATTTT. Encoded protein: CASTSDEAPARRHTQYF.

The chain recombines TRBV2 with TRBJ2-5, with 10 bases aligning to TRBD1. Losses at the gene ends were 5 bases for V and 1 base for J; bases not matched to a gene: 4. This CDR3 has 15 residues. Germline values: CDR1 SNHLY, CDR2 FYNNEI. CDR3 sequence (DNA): TGTGCCAGCAGTAGAGACAGGGGGCCCCAAGAGACCCAGTACTTC. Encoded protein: CASSRDRGPQETQYF.

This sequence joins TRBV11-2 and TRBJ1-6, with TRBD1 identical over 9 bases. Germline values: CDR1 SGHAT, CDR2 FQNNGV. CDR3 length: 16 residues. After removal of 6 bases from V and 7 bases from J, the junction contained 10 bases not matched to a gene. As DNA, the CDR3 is TGTGCCAGCAGAAAAGTGGGACAGGGCCCGAATTCACCCCTCCACTTT. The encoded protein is CASRKVGQGPNSPLHF.